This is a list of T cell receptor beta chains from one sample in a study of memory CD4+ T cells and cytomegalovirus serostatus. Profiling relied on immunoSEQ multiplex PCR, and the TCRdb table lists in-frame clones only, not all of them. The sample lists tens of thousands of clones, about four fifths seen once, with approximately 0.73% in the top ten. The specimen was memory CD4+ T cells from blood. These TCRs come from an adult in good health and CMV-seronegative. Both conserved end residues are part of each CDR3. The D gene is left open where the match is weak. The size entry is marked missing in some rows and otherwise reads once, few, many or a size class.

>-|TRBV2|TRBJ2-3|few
CASLKDRSTDTQYF
TGTGCCAGCTTGAAGGACAGAAGCACAGATACGCAGTATTTT
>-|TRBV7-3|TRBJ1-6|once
CASSLSWRNSPLHF
TGTGCCAGCAGCTTAAGTTGGAGGAATTCACCCCTCCACTTT
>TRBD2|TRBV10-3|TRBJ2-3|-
CAIKAGGNADTQYF
TGTGCCATCAAAGCGGGGGGCAACGCAGATACGCAGTATTTT
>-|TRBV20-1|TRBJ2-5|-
CSAGFETQYF
TGCAGTGCAGGATTCGAGACCCAGTACTTC
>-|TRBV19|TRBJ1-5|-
CASSIQANQPQHF
TGTGCCAGTAGTATTCAGGCCAATCAGCCCCAGCATTTT
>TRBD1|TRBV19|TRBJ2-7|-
CASSLGTGGQYEQYF
TGTGCCAGTAGTCTGGGGACAGGGGGCCAGTACGAGCAGTACTTC
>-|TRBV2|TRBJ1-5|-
CASSETASNQPQHF
TGTGCCAGCAGCGAGACAGCTAGCAATCAGCCCCAGCATTTT
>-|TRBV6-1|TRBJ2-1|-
CASSEAYNNEQFF
TGTGCCAGCAGTGAAGCCTATAACAATGAGCAGTTCTTC
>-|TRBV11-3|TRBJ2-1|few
CASGRGGFNEQFF
TGTGCCAGCGGGAGAGGGGGTTTCAATGAGCAGTTCTTC
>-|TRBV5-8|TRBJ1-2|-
CASSRGVTNYGYTF
TGTGCCAGCAGCCGAGGAGTAACTAACTATGGCTACACCTTC
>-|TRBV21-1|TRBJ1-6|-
CASVGGYRVCSPLHF
TGTGCCAGCGTCGGTGGATACAGGGTTTGTTCACCCCTCCACTTT
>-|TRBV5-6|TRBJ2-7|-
CASSFEHYEQYF
TGTGCCAGCAGCTTTGAACACTACGAGCAGTACTTC
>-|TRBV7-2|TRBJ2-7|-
CASSVGRSYEQYF
TGTGCCAGCAGCGTTGGACGGTCCTACGAGCAGTACTTC